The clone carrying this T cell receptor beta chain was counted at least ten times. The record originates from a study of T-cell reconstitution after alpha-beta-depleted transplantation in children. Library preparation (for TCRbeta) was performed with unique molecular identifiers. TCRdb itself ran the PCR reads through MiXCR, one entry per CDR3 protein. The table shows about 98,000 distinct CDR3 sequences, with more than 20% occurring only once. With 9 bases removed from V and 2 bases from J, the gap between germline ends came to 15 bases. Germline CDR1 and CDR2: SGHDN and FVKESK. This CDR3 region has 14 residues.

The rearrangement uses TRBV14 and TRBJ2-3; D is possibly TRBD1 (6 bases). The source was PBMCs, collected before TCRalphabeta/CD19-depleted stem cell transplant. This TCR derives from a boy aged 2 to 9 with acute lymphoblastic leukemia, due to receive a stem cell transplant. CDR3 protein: CARQTGTSTDTQYF. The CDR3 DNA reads TGTGCCAGACAGACAGGAACTTCCACAGATACGCAGTATTTT. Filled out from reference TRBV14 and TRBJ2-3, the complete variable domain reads EAGVTQFPSHSVIEKGQTVTLRCDPISGHDNLYWYRRVMGKEIKFLLHFVKESKQDESGMPNNRFLAERTGGTYSTLKVQPAELEDSGVYFCARQTGTSTDTQYFGPGTRLTVL.